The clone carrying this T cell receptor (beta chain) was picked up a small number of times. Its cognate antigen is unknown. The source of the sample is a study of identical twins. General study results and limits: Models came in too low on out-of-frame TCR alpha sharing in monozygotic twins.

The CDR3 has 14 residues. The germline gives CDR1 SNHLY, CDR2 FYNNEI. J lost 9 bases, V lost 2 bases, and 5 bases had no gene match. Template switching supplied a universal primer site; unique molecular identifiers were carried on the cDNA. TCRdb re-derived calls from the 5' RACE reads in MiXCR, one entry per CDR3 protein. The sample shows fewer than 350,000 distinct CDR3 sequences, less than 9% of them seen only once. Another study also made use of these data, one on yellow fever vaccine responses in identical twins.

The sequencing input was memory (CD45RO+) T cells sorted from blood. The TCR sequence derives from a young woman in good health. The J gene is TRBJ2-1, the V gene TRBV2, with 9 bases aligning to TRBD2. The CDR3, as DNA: TGTGCCAGCAGTGAACAGGGTAGCGGGGGTGAGCAGTTCTTC. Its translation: CASSEQGSGGEQFF.